This TCR beta chain was observed in a study of T-cell memory formation after mild COVID-19. A single record per CDR3 protein comes from TCRdb applying MiXCR to the 5' RACE reads. Of a few hundred thousand distinct CDR3 sequences listed, around a sixth were seen once; the top ten hold around a fifth. The CDR3 consists of 12 residues. The V gene lost 3 bases and the J gene lost 10 bases, with 7 bases spanning the gap. The specimen was PBMCs or a T cell subset sorted from them (not recorded which). The receptor's source is a man aged 18 to 30 who had mild COVID-19 (a few samples of this study predate the infection). Cell type and time point are not known. This rearrangement joins TRBV12-3 or TRBV12-4 to TRBJ1-6; the D is unclear. CDR3 sequence: CASSFPQSPLHF. DNA of the CDR3: TGTGCCAGCAGTTTTCCCCAATCACCCCTCCACTTT.